The 29 T cell receptor beta chains given below trace back to one sample, sequenced in a study of beta chain features in type 1 diabetes. Reverse transcribing all isolated RNA meant expressed TCRB transcripts were sequenced. Clones were read by immunoSEQ multiplex PCR, and TCRdb kept only the in-frame ones, dropping some. The table has approximately 170,000 clones, roughly 65% seen once. Findings and caveats of the study: There was a moderate but significant shortening of TCRB CDR3s in all four CD4+ subsets of Type 1 diabetes patients.

The antigens these receptors bind are not known. The material sequenced was naive CD4+ T cells from blood. The receptors stem from a young man with type 1 diabetes.

The genes are TRBV7-9 and TRBJ2-1; 11 positions match TRBD1. The germline CDR1 and CDR2 sequences are SEHNR and FQNEAQ (reference sequence). The CDR3 contains 15 residues. The V and J ends lost 5 bases and 7 bases, in that order; junction bases with no gene match: 7. CDR3: CASSHRDRGNNEQFF. The DNA of the CDR3 is TGTGCCAGCAGCCACCGGGACAGGGGGAATAATGAGCAGTTCTTC.

This clone has only a few counts. This chain joins TRBV29-1 and TRBJ2-3; 9 bases are a match to TRBD1. The length of the CDR3 is 14 residues. The germline gives CDR1 SQVTM, CDR2 ANQGSEA. Losses at the gene ends were 4 bases for V and 3 bases for J; bases not matched to a gene: 5. The CDR3 spells CSVGGTGKTDTQYF. In DNA form, the CDR3 reads TGCAGCGTTGGAGGGACAGGGAAGACAGATACGCAGTATTTT.

This clone was observed a handful of times. This sequence joins TRBV9 and TRBJ2-1; a possible D gene is TRBD2 (5 bases). This CDR3 spans 13 amino acids. Deletions cut 0 bases from V and 9 bases from J, with 10 bases between. Germline-derived CDR1 and CDR2 are SGDLS and YYNGEE. In DNA, the CDR3 is TGTGCCAGCAGCGTAGAACTAGTGGGTGAGCAGTTCTTC. It encodes CASSVELVGEQFF.

The chain is built from TRBV7-2 and TRBJ2-3; weak D call: TRBD2 (8 bases). Germline loops: CDR1 SGHTA, CDR2 FQGNSA. The V end lost 4 bases, the J end lost 5 bases, and 13 bases lay between the germline ends. The CDR3 has 14 amino acids. The CDR3 nucleotides are TGTGCCAGCAGCTCCGGGAGGGGGCAAGATACGCAGTATTTT. Encoded protein: CASSSGRGQDTQYF.

This chain links TRBV30 with TRBJ2-5; 7 nucleotides match TRBD2. V shed 2 bases and J 4 bases; nucleotides not matched to a gene: 7. The germline V gene has CDR1 GTSNPN and CDR2 SVGIG (reference sequence). The CDR3 covers 14 residues. Here the CDR3 reads CAWSHTTSRETQYF. CDR3 nucleotides: TGTGCCTGGAGTCACACGACTAGCAGAGAGACCCAGTACTTC.

The J gene is TRBJ2-3, the V gene TRBV30; TRBD2 aligns across 12 bases. With V trimmed by 2 bases and J by 4 bases, 10 bases remained unmatched. Germline V gives CDR1 GTSNPN, CDR2 SVGIG (reference sequence). This CDR3 spans 17 amino acids. CDR3 DNA sequence: TGTGCCTGGAGTTTTATTCGGACTAGCGGGGTTCCAGATACGCAGTATTTT. Translated: CAWSFIRTSGVPDTQYF.

The gene calls are TRBV5-1 and TRBJ2-4; tentatively, D is TRBD1 (5 bases). Germline loops: CDR1 SGHRS, CDR2 YFSETQ. Trimming removed 0 bases from V and 9 bases from J, with 10 bases in between. The CDR3 contains 13 residues. The CDR3 spells CASSLAGWSIQYF. For the CDR3, the DNA is TGCGCCAGCAGCTTGGCAGGGTGGAGCATTCAGTACTTC.

The chain has TRBV28 and TRBJ2-1; D ambiguous. The CDR3 covers 16 residues. V dropped 4 bases and J dropped 4 bases, with 17 bases sitting between them. Germline V lookup: CDR1 MDHEN, CDR2 SYDVKM. The CDR3 spells CASSSPRAPLYNEQFF. The CDR3 DNA reads as TGTGCCAGCAGTTCCCCCCGGGCCCCACTATACAATGAGCAGTTCTTC.

The J gene is TRBJ2-6, the V gene TRBV9; D not certain. CDR1 and CDR2 (germline): SGDLS, YYNGEE. This CDR3 is 17 amino acids long. V gave up 2 bases and J gave up 2 bases, with 14 bases separating them. Here the CDR3 DNA reads TGTGCCAGCAGCGTTCAACTCGTGGGAACTGGGGCCAACGTCCTGACTTTC. Translation: CASSVQLVGTGANVLTF.

The chain carries TRBV29-1 and TRBJ2-3; no definite D call. V lost 0 bases and J lost 5, with 12 bases in between. CDR1 is SQVTM, CDR2 ANQGSEA, per germline. The CDR3 totals 14 residues. The CDR3 loop reads CSVEEGSVGDTQYF. The CDR3, as DNA: TGCAGCGTTGAAGAGGGGTCAGTCGGAGATACGCAGTATTTT.

CDR3 residues: CASSPGTALDYEQYF. CDR3 in DNA: TGTGCCAGCAGCCCAGGGACAGCCTTGGACTACGAGCAGTACTTC. This chain links TRBV28 with TRBJ2-7, with 7 bases fitting TRBD1. CDR1 is MDHEN and CDR2 is SYDVKM in the germline V gene. V trimming: 6 bases; J trimming: 3 bases; junction bases outside the gene matches: 11. CDR3 size: 15 residues. Drawing the rest from reference TRBV28 and TRBJ2-7, the complete variable domain is DVKVTQSSRYLVKRTGEKVFLECVQDMDHENMFWYRQDPGLGLRLIYFSYDVKMKEKGDIPEGYSVSREKKERFSLILESASTNQTSMYLCASSPGTALDYEQYFGPGTRLTVT.

V gene TRBV29-1 combines with J gene TRBJ2-3; D not resolved. Germline V gives CDR1 SQVTM, CDR2 ANQGSEA. Between the trimmed V and J ends, which lost 3 bases and 3 bases, there was a span of 7 bases. CDR3 length: 12 residues. The DNA for the CDR3 is TGCAGCGTTGATCCAGCTACAGATACGCAGTATTTT. Protein sequence: CSVDPATDTQYF.

The chain joins TRBV19 to TRBJ2-3; no clear D gene. Trimming removed 5 bases at V and 5 bases at J, with 17 bases between. The germline V gene encodes CDR1 LNHDA and CDR2 SQIVND (reference sequence). This CDR3 contains 15 residues. The CDR3 sequence: CASSSMFRVGDTQYF. For the CDR3, the DNA is TGTGCCAGTAGTTCCATGTTCCGGGTTGGAGATACGCAGTATTTT.

The gene calls are TRBV30 and TRBJ1-2; D is unresolved. In germline, CDR1 is GTSNPN, CDR2 SVGIG (reference sequence). The CDR3 spans 11 residues. The V end lost 0 bases, the J end lost 7 bases, and 6 bases lay between the germline ends. The CDR3 nucleotides are TGTGCCTGGAGTGTTTGGGGTGGCTACACCTTC. Protein product: CAWSVWGGYTF.

CDR3 in DNA: TGTGCCAGCTCACCACGTCTAGCGGGGGGGGAAGAGTTCTTC. It encodes CASSPRLAGGEEFF. V is TRBV18 and J is TRBJ2-1; 12 bases match TRBD2. Germline CDR1 KGHSH, CDR2 LQKENI. The CDR3 is 14 residues long. The V segment lost 1 base and the J segment 14 bases; nucleotides outside the gene matches: 6.

The chain is built from TRBV10-3 and TRBJ1-2; the D is unclear. The CDR3 has 16 residues. Germline CDR1 reads ENHRY; CDR2 reads SYGVKD. Trimming pared 0 bases from V and 0 bases from J, leaving 11 bases between. CDR3 nucleotides: TGTGCCATCAGTGAGTCGACAAACAGAGCTAACTATGGCTACACCTTC. The encoded protein is CAISESTNRANYGYTF.

V usage is TRBV18 and J usage is TRBJ2-1, with TRBD1 matching 9 bases. The CDR3 is 15 amino acids. V shed 6 bases and J 4 bases; nucleotides not matched to a gene: 7. Germline values: CDR1 KGHSH, CDR2 LQKENI. This CDR3 is CASSRDRESYNEQFF. The CDR3 nucleotides read TGTGCCAGCTCCCGGGACAGGGAATCGTACAATGAGCAGTTCTTC.

In this sample, this clone turned up once. The CDR3 DNA reads TGCGCCAGCAGCCAAGATGAGCGGGGAAGGAATGAGCAGTTCTTC. This translates into CASSQDERGRNEQFF. V is TRBV4-1 and J is TRBJ2-1, with 7 bases fitting TRBD2. The germline V gene has CDR1 MGHRA and CDR2 YSYEKL. The CDR3 is 15 residues long. J gave up 7 bases and V 0 bases, and 6 bases lay outside the gene matches.

The V call is TRBV5-1, the J call TRBJ1-6; D not certain. Germline assignment: CDR1 SGHRS and CDR2 YFSETQ. The CDR3 runs 15 residues. V lost 0 bases and J lost 10, with 14 bases in between. The CDR3 reads CASSLETVAQSPLHF. In DNA form, the CDR3 reads TGCGCCAGCAGCTTGGAAACGGTGGCACAATCACCCCTCCACTTT.

CDR3 bases: TGTGCCAGCAGCTTGGACAGGGAAGGGGAGCGGGTGAACACTGAAGCTTTCTTT. Encoded protein: CASSLDREGERVNTEAFF. The gene calls are TRBV5-6 and TRBJ1-1; the D gene is possibly TRBD1 (6 bases). The V gene lost 0 bases and the J gene lost 0 bases, with 18 bases spanning the gap. From germline, CDR1 is SGHDT and CDR2 YYEEEE. The CDR3 runs to 18 residues. The entire variable domain, with the rest obtained from reference TRBV5-6 and TRBJ1-1, is as follows: DAGVTQSPTHLIKTRGQQVTLRCSPKSGHDTVSWYQQALGQGPQFIFQYYEEEERQRGNFPDRFSGHQFPNYSSELNVNALLLGDSALYLCASSLDREGERVNTEAFFGQGTRLTVV.

This chain links TRBV4-3 with TRBJ2-1, with 8 nucleotides matching TRBD1. CDR3 size: 15 residues. The V gene end was trimmed by 0 bases and the J gene end by 6 bases; junction bases not matched to a gene: 4. Germline CDR1 reads LGHNA; CDR2 reads YSLEER. CDR3 in DNA: TGCGCCAGCAGCCAAGATGGGACAGGCTCCAATGAGCAGTTCTTC. It yields the protein CASSQDGTGSNEQFF.

This clone was found once. The chain recombines TRBV11-2 with TRBJ2-2; 7 bases are shared with TRBD1. CDR1 is SGHAT and CDR2 is FQNNGV in the germline V gene. Unmatched junction bases numbered 7, after V lost 5 bases and J lost 7 bases. The CDR3 runs 14 residues. CDR3 in amino acids: CASSLTGLDGELFF. The CDR3 bases are TGTGCCAGCAGCCTGACAGGGTTGGACGGGGAGCTGTTTTTT.

This sequence joins TRBV29-1 and TRBJ1-1; possibly TRBD1 for D (5 bases). This CDR3 is built from 13 residues. Germline V gene data show CDR1 as SQVTM and CDR2 as ANQGSEA. V gave up 2 bases and J gave up 1 base, with 8 bases separating them. Written as DNA, the CDR3 is TGCAGCGTTGAAAGGGGTCAGAACACTGAAGCTTTCTTT. This sequence encodes CSVERGQNTEAFF.

This clone was observed a handful of times. The gene calls are TRBV9 and TRBJ2-1; D gene ambiguous. CDR1 is SGDLS and CDR2 is YYNGEE in the germline V gene. Trimming took 3 bases from V and 2 from J, leaving 15 bases between them. The CDR3 is 16 amino acids. Written as DNA, the CDR3 is TGTGCCAGCAGCGCAAAAGTGGACCGGCCCTACAATGAGCAGTTCTTC. This codes for CASSAKVDRPYNEQFF.

V and J are TRBV13 and TRBJ1-1, with 12 positions matching TRBD1. Germline V gene lookup returns CDR1 PRHDT and CDR2 FYEKMQ (reference sequence). Trimming took 5 bases from V and 0 from J; bases not matched to a gene: 7. This CDR3 contains 17 residues. The CDR3 protein is CASSVRDRGQMNTEAFF. The CDR3 DNA sequence: TGTGCCAGCAGCGTCCGGGACAGGGGGCAAATGAACACTGAAGCTTTCTTT. Variable domain in full (rest from reference TRBV13 and TRBJ1-1): AAGVIQSPRHLIKEKRETATLKCYPIPRHDTVYWYQQGPGQDPQFLISFYEKMQSDKGSIPDRFSAQQFSDYHSELNMSSLELGDSALYFCASSVRDRGQMNTEAFFGQGTRLTVV.

The chain employs TRBV7-2 and TRBJ1-5; D is undetermined. V lost 2 bases to trimming and J lost 7 bases, with 12 bases between them. Per germline, CDR1 SGHTA and CDR2 FQGNSA. The CDR3 covers 14 residues. The CDR3 region is CASSLRREGQPQHF. The CDR3 nucleotides read TGTGCCAGCAGCTTAAGACGGGAAGGACAGCCCCAGCATTTT.

The CDR3 DNA follows: TGCAGCGTCCGGACAGGGGGAAGGGAGACCCAGTACTTC. This sequence encodes CSVRTGGRETQYF. V and J are TRBV29-1 and TRBJ2-5, with 10 bases that match TRBD1. Per germline, CDR1 SQVTM and CDR2 ANQGSEA. The CDR3 runs 13 residues. V shed 6 bases, J shed 5 bases, and the junction held 6 bases outside the gene matches.

The rearrangement links TRBV18 to TRBJ1-5; 9 bases match TRBD1. CDR1 and CDR2 (germline): KGHSH, LQKENI. The CDR3 covers 13 residues. V shed 9 bases, J shed 2 bases, and the junction held 2 bases outside the gene matches. The CDR3 loop reads CASRTGGNQPQHF. The CDR3 nucleotides read TGTGCCAGTAGGACAGGGGGCAATCAGCCCCAGCATTTT.

The genes are TRBV9 and TRBJ1-5; D is unclear. The CDR3 consists of 15 residues. CDR1 is SGDLS, CDR2 YYNGEE, per germline. The V end was cut by 0 bases, the J end by 2 bases, with 9 bases between. The CDR3, as DNA: TGTGCCAGCAGCGTAGCCGCCTCGGGCAATCAGCCCCAGCATTTT. Protein sequence: CASSVAASGNQPQHF.